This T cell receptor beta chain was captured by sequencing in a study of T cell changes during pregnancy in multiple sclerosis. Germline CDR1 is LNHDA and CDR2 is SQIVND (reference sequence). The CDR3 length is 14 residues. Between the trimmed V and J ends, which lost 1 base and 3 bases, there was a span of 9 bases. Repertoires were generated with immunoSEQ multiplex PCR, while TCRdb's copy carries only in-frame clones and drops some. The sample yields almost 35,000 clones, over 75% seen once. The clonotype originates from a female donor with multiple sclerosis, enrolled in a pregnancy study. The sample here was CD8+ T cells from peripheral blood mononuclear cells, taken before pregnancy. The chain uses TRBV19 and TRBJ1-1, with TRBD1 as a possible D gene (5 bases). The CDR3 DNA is TGTGCCAGTAGTATAGGGCAGGGTTACACTGAAGCTTTCTTT. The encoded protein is CASSIGQGYTEAFF.